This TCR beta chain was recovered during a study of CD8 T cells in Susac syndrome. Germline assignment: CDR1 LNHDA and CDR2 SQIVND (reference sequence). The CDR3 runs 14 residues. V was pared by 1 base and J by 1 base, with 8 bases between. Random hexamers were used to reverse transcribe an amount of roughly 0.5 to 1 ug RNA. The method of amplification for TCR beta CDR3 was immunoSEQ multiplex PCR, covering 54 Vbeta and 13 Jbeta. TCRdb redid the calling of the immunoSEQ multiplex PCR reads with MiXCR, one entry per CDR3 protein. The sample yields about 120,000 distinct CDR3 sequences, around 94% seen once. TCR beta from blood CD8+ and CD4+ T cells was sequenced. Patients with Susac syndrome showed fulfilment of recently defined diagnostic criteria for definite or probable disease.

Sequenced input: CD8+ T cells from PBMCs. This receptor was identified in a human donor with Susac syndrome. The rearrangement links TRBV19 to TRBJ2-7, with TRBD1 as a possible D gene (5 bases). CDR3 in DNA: TGTGCCAGTAGTATAGTAGGGGCATCCTACGAGCAGTACTTC. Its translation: CASSIVGASYEQYF.